Listed below are T cell receptor beta chains from one sample, sequenced in a study of T cells in localized non-small cell lung cancer. Sequencing used immunoSEQ multiplex PCR; TCRdb keeps in-frame clones, though not all of them. Of around 67,000 clones detected, under 90% appear once; the ten largest clones hold approximately 2%. Sequenced material: peripheral blood, taken before any cancer treatment. The receptors stem from a woman aged 35 to 75 with stage I lung adenocarcinoma. Both conserved end residues are part of each CDR3. The order of the fields is clone size, D gene, V gene, J gene, CDR3 DNA, CDR3 protein. The D gene is left open where the match is weak. Part of the rows lack a size; the others show once, few, many or a class for expanded clones.

-	-	TRBV19	TRBJ1-5	TGTGCCAGTAGTAAGAAAGGGGGTGGGCAGCCCCAGCATTTT	CASSKKGGGQPQHF
-	TRBD1	TRBV7-8	TRBJ1-2	TGTGCCAGCAGCTTGCGGGGACAGGGCGTTGGCTACACCTTC	CASSLRGQGVGYTF
-	-	TRBV5-6	TRBJ1-5	TGTGCCAGCAGCTTGCGCCGATATAAAAATCAGCCCCAGCATTTT	CASSLRRYKNQPQHF
-	-	TRBV5-1	TRBJ1-1	TGCGCCAGCAGTCCCGACCTCAAAGCCGAAGCTTTCTTT	CASSPDLKAEAFF
-	TRBD2	TRBV5-1	TRBJ2-2	TGCGCCAGCAGCTGGGGACTAGCGACTAACACCGGGGAGCTGTTTTTT	CASSWGLATNTGELFF
-	-	TRBV7-2	TRBJ1-1	TGTGCCAGCAGCCCCTTGACGGAGGGGAACACTGAAGCTTTCTTT	CASSPLTEGNTEAFF
-	TRBD2	TRBV19	TRBJ2-1	TGTGCCAGTAGTATAACGGGCGGGGGTTCGAGGCAGTTCTTC	CASSITGGGSRQFF
-	TRBD1	TRBV5-1	TRBJ2-3	TGCGCCAGCAGCTTGGCACAGGGGGAAGATACGCAGTATTTT	CASSLAQGEDTQYF
once	-	TRBV7-2	TRBJ2-3	TGTGCCAGCAGCTTATCCATAGCGGATACGCAGTATTTT	CASSLSIADTQYF
-	TRBD2	TRBV10-1	TRBJ2-1	TGCGCCAGCAGTGCTAGGAGCGGGGGCGATGAGCAGTTCTTC	CASSARSGGDEQFF
-	-	TRBV10-3	TRBJ1-5	TGTGCCACAGCCCCAGCAGGGCTCCAGCAGCCCCAGCATTTT	CATAPAGLQQPQHF
-	-	TRBV7-8	TRBJ1-3	TGTGCCAGCAGCCACCGATTTTTTCGAGTGACAGAAAACACCATATATTTT	CASSHRFFRVTENTIYF
-	-	TRBV25-1	TRBJ2-2	TGTGCCAGCAGTGAACGGGACACCGGGGAGCTGTTTTTT	CASSERDTGELFF
-	-	TRBV6-6	TRBJ1-1	TGTGCCAGCTCACCTCAAACTGAAGCTTTCTTT	CASSPQTEAFF
-	TRBD2	TRBV19	TRBJ2-7	TGTGCCAGTAGCCTCAACGGGAGGGGGAGAGGCTACGAGCAGTACTTC	CASSLNGRGRGYEQYF
-	-	TRBV5-5	TRBJ2-5	TGTGCCAGCAGCTACAGGACCAGCCAAGAGACCCAGTACTTC	CASSYRTSQETQYF
-	TRBD1	TRBV30	TRBJ2-4	TGTGCCTGGAGTGCCCCTCGACAGGGGATAGGGGACAACATTCAGTACTTC	CAWSAPRQGIGDNIQYF
-	-	TRBV6-5	TRBJ1-5	TGTGCCAGCAGTTACGGGCTAGGGAACAATCAGCCCCAGCATTTT	CASSYGLGNNQPQHF
-	-	TRBV4-1	TRBJ2-5	TGCGCCAGCAGCCAAGGTCCGGGGGGCCATCAAGAGACCCAGTACTTC	CASSQGPGGHQETQYF
-	-	TRBV6-1	TRBJ2-7	TGTGCCAGCAGTGAACAGGTCAATTACGAGCAGTACTTC	CASSEQVNYEQYF
once	-	TRBV7-9	TRBJ1-2	TGTGCCAGCAGCTTAGCAGAAAACTATGGCTACACCTTC	CASSLAENYGYTF
few	-	TRBV6-6	TRBJ2-2	TGTGCCAGCACCTGGACAGCAACGGCCGGGGAGCTGTTTTTT	CASTWTATAGELFF